This T cell receptor (beta chain) appears in the sequencing data of a study of blood T cell repertoires in COVID-19. Study as a whole: Researchers got acute and convalescent COVID-19 samples from the United States, Italy and Spain. Sources were T cells, B-cell-depleted T cells, or PBMCs; the material itself was cDNA or gDNA.

The V gene's germline CDR1 is MNHEY and CDR2 SMNVEV (reference sequence). J was trimmed by 6 bases and V by 5 bases; bases with no gene match: 8. This CDR3 contains 14 residues. Authors' processing steps: Using reference gene primer amplification, nucleated cell counts were estimated. Produced via immunoSEQ multiplex PCR; TCRdb's table is partial and in-frame only. The D gene and trimming were derived from the DNA, and the V and J assignments and clone size from that table. The table shows fewer than 60,000 clones, with around 84% occurring only once. The chain employs TRBV27 and TRBJ1-2, with 8 bases that match TRBD1. The TCR was taken from a woman older than 75 with acute or convalescent COVID-19. The source material was peripheral blood. CDR3 coding DNA: TGTGCCAGCAGTCCTAGCCTGACAGGGGATGGCTACACCTTC. Translation gives CASSPSLTGDGYTF.